A single T cell receptor (beta chain) is shown here with its context. The table came from immunoSEQ multiplex PCR; TCRdb's copy has only in-frame clones and leaves some out. The table has approximately 90,000 clones, around 80% seen once; the top ten hold more than 1%. These data come from a study of blood T cell repertoires in COVID-19. The receptor was isolated from a woman of 80 years or more with acute or convalescent COVID-19. Material for sequencing was peripheral blood.

The CDR3 reads CASSLGQIYNEQFF. The CDR3 DNA is TGCGCCAGCAGCTTGGGACAGATATACAATGAGCAGTTCTTC. This rearrangement joins TRBV5-1 to TRBJ2-1; D is possibly TRBD1 (5 bases). With 0 bases removed from V and 4 bases from J, the gap between germline ends came to 8 bases. This CDR3 is 14 amino acids long. CDR1 is SGHRS and CDR2 is YFSETQ in the germline V gene.